These 26 T cell receptor beta chains share one sample of origin, sequenced in a study of T cell changes during pregnancy in multiple sclerosis. Profiling relied on immunoSEQ multiplex PCR, and the TCRdb table lists in-frame clones only, not all of them. The sample lists tens of thousands of clones; 91% were seen once. The material sequenced was CD8+ T cells from peripheral blood mononuclear cells, taken after pregnancy. Receptors were obtained from a female donor with multiple sclerosis, enrolled in a pregnancy study.

The V and J genes are TRBV2 and TRBJ2-6, with D possibly matching TRBD2 (6 bases). The CDR3 spans 16 residues. Trimming pared 7 bases from V and 0 bases from J, leaving 13 bases between. The germline V gene has CDR1 SNHLY and CDR2 FYNNEI. CDR3: CASTPGTFSGANVLTF. In DNA form, the CDR3 reads TGTGCCAGCACCCCAGGGACTTTCTCTGGGGCCAACGTCCTGACTTTC. The variable domain in full, with the rest retrieved from reference TRBV2 and TRBJ2-6, is EPEVTQTPSHQVTQMGQEVILRCVPISNHLYFYWYRQILGQKVEFLVSFYNNEISEKSEIFDDQFSVERPDGSNFTLKIRSTKLEDSAMYFCASTPGTFSGANVLTFGAGSRLTVL.

The J gene is TRBJ1-2, the V gene TRBV5-1; TRBD1 matches at 8 bases. With V trimmed by 1 base and J by 4 bases, 6 bases remained unmatched. The CDR3 runs 15 residues. From germline, CDR1 is SGHRS and CDR2 YFSETQ. The CDR3 DNA reads TGCGCCAGCAGCTTGACACAGGGGGTATTCTATGGCTACACCTTC. Translation: CASSLTQGVFYGYTF.

This chain connects TRBV5-1 to TRBJ2-7, with unresolved D. CDR3 size: 14 residues. The germline V gene has CDR1 SGHRS and CDR2 YFSETQ. The V gene lost 2 bases and the J gene lost 2 bases, with 11 bases spanning the gap. DNA for the CDR3: TGCGCCAGCAGCTTTCACTTACCAACCTACGAGCAGTACTTC. Protein sequence: CASSFHLPTYEQYF.

The chain uses TRBV9 and TRBJ2-3; weak D call: TRBD2 (5 bases). Trimming removed 0 bases from V and 3 bases from J, with 14 bases in between. Germline lookup yields CDR1 SGDLS and CDR2 YYNGEE. The CDR3 is 16 residues long. Here the CDR3 DNA reads TGTGCCAGCAGCGTAGGCCCCGTCACGGGGACAGATACGCAGTATTTT. It encodes CASSVGPVTGTDTQYF.

This chain connects TRBV20-1 to TRBJ1-1, with D perhaps matching TRBD1 (5 bases). Germline lookup yields CDR1 DFQATT and CDR2 SNEGSKA (reference sequence). The CDR3 loop spans 8 amino acids. CDR3 region: CRGGEAFF. The CDR3 DNA reads TGCAGGGGGGGGGAGGCTTTCTTT.

The rearrangement joins TRBV30 to TRBJ1-1, with D possibly matching TRBD1 (6 bases). The CDR3 is 12 residues long. CDR1 is GTSNPN, CDR2 SVGIG, per germline (reference sequence). The CDR3 loop is CAGHYRVTEAFF. As DNA, the CDR3 is TGTGCTGGACATTACAGGGTCACTGAAGCTTTCTTT.

CDR3 loop: CASSYDPLASTGELFF. For the CDR3, the DNA is TGTGCCAGCAGTTACGATCCACTAGCGTCCACCGGGGAGCTGTTTTTT. The rearrangement joins TRBV6-5 to TRBJ2-2; 7 bases are a match to TRBD2. Trimming cost V 2 bases and J 4 bases; bases outside gene matches: 7. This CDR3 has 16 residues. Germline CDR1 is MNHEY and CDR2 is SVGAGI.

This chain links TRBV5-1 with TRBJ2-3, with D possibly matching TRBD1 (5 bases). There are 17 residues in the CDR3. V dropped 4 bases and J dropped 2 bases, with 20 bases sitting between them. Germline-derived CDR1 and CDR2 are SGHRS and YFSETQ. The CDR3 DNA sequence: TGCGCCAGCAGCAGAACGCACAGGAATACTCACACAGATACGCAGTATTTT. Its translation is CASSRTHRNTHTDTQYF.

The CDR3 DNA follows: TGTGCCAGCAGTGGACAGGGGGAGTCCGGGGAGCTGTTTTTT. The encoded protein is CASSGQGESGELFF. The genes are TRBV25-1 and TRBJ2-2; TRBD1 matches at 9 bases. With V trimmed by 4 bases and J by 6 bases, 3 bases remained unmatched. Germline CDR1 reads MGHDK; CDR2 reads SYGVNS. This CDR3 has 14 residues.

The rearrangement links TRBV19 to TRBJ1-1, with 8 bases lining up with TRBD1. The CDR3 spans 19 residues. Looked up from germline, CDR1 is LNHDA and CDR2 is SQIVND (reference sequence). V shed 6 bases, J shed 4 bases, and the junction held 22 bases outside the gene matches. CDR3 protein: CASRPSIIRDRTRGTEAFF. Written as DNA, the CDR3 is TGTGCCAGTAGACCGAGTATAATCCGGGACAGGACTAGAGGCACTGAAGCTTTCTTT.

The CDR3 DNA reads as TGTGCCAGCAGTGCAGGGTATGGCTACACCTTC. Its translation is CASSAGYGYTF. V gene TRBV2 combines with J gene TRBJ1-2; D perhaps matches TRBD1 (5 bases). This CDR3 contains 11 residues. Germline-derived CDR1 and CDR2 are SNHLY and FYNNEI. Deletions cut 4 bases from V and 5 bases from J, with 5 bases between.

The DNA for the CDR3 is TGTGCCAGCAGTCAACAGGGGAACGGTGGCTACACCTTC. This translates into CASSQQGNGGYTF. The V and J genes are TRBV11-2 and TRBJ1-2; the match to TRBD1 covers 7 bases. Unmatched junction bases numbered 8, after V lost 6 bases and J lost 7 bases. The length of the CDR3 is 13 residues. Germline V lookup: CDR1 SGHAT, CDR2 FQNNGV.

This clone ranks as medium-sized (0.01 to 0.1%). V usage is TRBV6-5 and J usage is TRBJ2-3; 12 nucleotides line up with TRBD2. V trimming: 4 bases; J trimming: 5 bases; junction bases outside the gene matches: 4. Germline values: CDR1 MNHEY, CDR2 SVGAGI. The CDR3 runs 15 residues. CDR3 sequence: CASSWTSGTVDTQYF. In DNA, the CDR3 is TGTGCCAGCAGTTGGACTAGCGGGACGGTAGATACGCAGTATTTT.

The CDR3: CATSRDRGRSLEQYF. The DNA of the CDR3 is TGTGCCACCAGCAGAGATCGTGGGAGAAGTTTGGAACAGTACTTC. The rearrangement joins TRBV15 to TRBJ2-7; tentative D call: TRBD2 (5 bases). This CDR3 region has 15 residues. The V and J ends lost 0 bases and 10 bases respectively, with 19 bases between them. The V gene's germline CDR1 is LNHNV and CDR2 YYDKDF (reference sequence).

CDR3 region: CASSPDRGGGYTF. For the CDR3, the DNA is TGTGCCAGCAGCCCAGACAGGGGTGGTGGCTACACCTTC. The rearrangement links TRBV6-5 to TRBJ1-2; 8 nucleotides match TRBD1. In germline, CDR1 is MNHEY, CDR2 SVGAGI. The CDR3 runs 13 residues. Germline trimming cut 6 bases from V and 7 bases from J; bases unmatched to any gene: 7.

This chain joins TRBV6-5 and TRBJ2-7, with D maybe TRBD1 (5 bases). V was cut by 4 bases and J by 5 bases, with 15 bases left in between. This CDR3 comprises 14 residues. The germline CDR1 and CDR2 sequences are MNHEY and SVGAGI. CDR3 DNA sequence: TGTGCCAGCAGTTCCCGTGGTCTAGGGGACGAGCAGTACTTC. Its protein is CASSSRGLGDEQYF.

The chain employs TRBV28 and TRBJ1-1, with TRBD1 identical over 12 bases. Germline V gene data show CDR1 as MDHEN and CDR2 as SYDVKM. This CDR3 is 15 amino acids long. V lost 5 bases and J lost 1; bases outside the gene matches: 2. The CDR3 region is CASSGDRGRNTEAFF. Here the CDR3 DNA reads TGTGCCAGCAGTGGGGACAGGGGGCGGAACACTGAAGCTTTCTTT.

This clone was observed a few times. The V gene is TRBV4-1, the J gene TRBJ2-5, with D tentatively TRBD2 (6 bases). Germline loops: CDR1 MGHRA, CDR2 YSYEKL. The V and J ends lost 7 bases and 1 base respectively, with 16 bases between them. The CDR3 is made up of 15 amino acids. The DNA for the CDR3 is TGCGCCAGCACCACCAAGAGGGGACTCCAAGAGACCCAGTACTTC. Translation gives CASTTKRGLQETQYF.

This clone was seen just once. This sequence joins TRBV29-1 and TRBJ2-1; 11 nucleotides align to TRBD2. CDR3 length: 12 amino acids. From germline, CDR1 is SQVTM and CDR2 ANQGSEA. CDR3 coding DNA: TGCACGAGTGGGACTAGCGGTAATGAGCAGTTCTTC. Translation: CTSGTSGNEQFF.

The rearrangement joins TRBV2 to TRBJ2-1; 8 bases fit TRBD1. This CDR3 region has 15 residues. V was clipped by 2 bases and J by 5 bases; unmatched bases: 5. Germline lookup yields CDR1 SNHLY and CDR2 FYNNEI. The CDR3 here is CASSERTGSDNEQFF. The CDR3, as DNA: TGTGCCAGCAGTGAACGGACAGGGAGCGACAATGAGCAGTTCTTC.

The CDR3 sequence: CASGSGGPTYEQYF. The DNA of the CDR3 is TGTGCCAGCGGATCCGGGGGGCCGACCTACGAGCAGTACTTC. The chain recombines TRBV9 with TRBJ2-7, with D possibly matching TRBD2 (7 bases). The V and J ends lost 7 bases and 2 bases respectively, with 16 bases between them. The CDR3 contains 14 residues. The germline V gene encodes CDR1 SGDLS and CDR2 YYNGEE. The full variable domain, rest sourced from reference TRBV9 and TRBJ2-7, is DSGVTQTPKHLITATGQRVTLRCSPRSGDLSVYWYQQSLDQGLQFLIQYYNGEERAKGNILERFSAQQFPDLHSELNLSSLELGDSALYFCASGSGGPTYEQYFGPGTRLTVT.

The V gene is TRBV27, the J gene TRBJ2-7, with TRBD2 matching over 7 bases. V trimming: 3 bases; J trimming: 2 bases; junction bases outside the gene matches: 4. Germline V gene sequence: CDR1 MNHEY, CDR2 SMNVEV (reference sequence). The CDR3 is 14 residues long. The CDR3 spells CASSFGAGTYEQYF. The DNA of the CDR3 is TGTGCCAGCAGTTTCGGAGCGGGAACCTACGAGCAGTACTTC.

This clone was detected once. The V gene is TRBV7-9, the J gene TRBJ2-5; D is unresolved. Trimming took off 0 bases at V and 5 bases at J, with 16 bases between the two ends. CDR1 and CDR2 from the germline V gene are SEHNR and FQNEAQ (reference sequence). The CDR3 is 16 residues long. The CDR3 bases are TGTGCCAGCAGCTTAGCTCTTTCTCCCATGAGGGAGACCCAGTACTTC. It specifies CASSLALSPMRETQYF.

The chain is built from TRBV2 and TRBJ1-1; TRBD1 matches 10 bases. The CDR3 sequence is 18 residues long. With 6 bases clipped from V and 1 base from J, the junction kept 14 bases outside the gene matches. The germline V gene has CDR1 SNHLY and CDR2 FYNNEI. Written as DNA, the CDR3 is TGTGCCAGCAGGGTCTCGACAGGGGGCGATCGGGGGAACACTGAAGCTTTCTTT. Translation: CASRVSTGGDRGNTEAFF.

This sequence joins TRBV4-2 and TRBJ2-4, with 9 nucleotides matching TRBD1. The germline CDR1 and CDR2 sequences are LGHNA and YNFKEQ. After removal of 4 bases from V and 0 bases from J, the junction contained 13 bases not matched to a gene. The CDR3 is 19 residues long. The CDR3 nucleotides read TGTGCCAGCAGCCGGGGCGGGACAGGGAACCAACTAGCCAAAAACATTCAGTACTTC. This encodes CASSRGGTGNQLAKNIQYF.

The chain uses TRBV19 and TRBJ1-2, with D unresolved. CDR3 length: 15 residues. Germline values: CDR1 LNHDA, CDR2 SQIVND (reference sequence). Deletions cut 2 bases from V and 3 bases from J, with 13 bases between. CDR3 amino acids: CASSISGRSHYGYTF. The CDR3 DNA reads TGTGCCAGTAGTATAAGTGGCAGGTCCCACTATGGCTACACCTTC.